A single sample gave rise to the 22 T cell receptor beta chains below, sequenced in a study of T cell repertoires in cytomegalovirus infection. TCRdb analysed the reads with MiXCR anew, one entry per CDR3 protein. The sample holds 680,000 or so distinct CDR3 sequences, about 30% seen once. Antigens for these TCRs are unknown. The starting material was cultured PBMCs, obtained from culture after CMV antigen stimulation. Every receptor here comes from a human donor in good health (CMV status not recorded). Some clones in this sample may be carry-over from other donors' samples.

This clonotype came up many times. The rearrangement uses TRBV7-8 and TRBJ2-7, with 7 bases fitting TRBD1. The germline gives CDR1 SGHVS, CDR2 FQNEAQ. The CDR3 has 13 amino acids. V dropped 4 bases and J dropped 0; count of bases not matched to a gene: 0. This CDR3 is CASSWDSSYEQYF. The CDR3 nucleotides read TGTGCCAGCAGCTGGGACAGCTCCTACGAGCAGTACTTC.

V and J are TRBV5-5 and TRBJ1-5; D uncertain. The V gene lost 0 bases and the J gene lost 0 bases, with 7 bases spanning the gap. CDR1 SGHKS and CDR2 YYEKEE come from the germline V gene (reference sequence). The CDR3 covers 15 residues. DNA of the CDR3: TGTGCCAGCAGCTTGGAGTTTAATAGCAATCAGCCCCAGCATTTT. Amino acid sequence: CASSLEFNSNQPQHF. The entire variable domain, with the rest obtained from reference TRBV5-5 and TRBJ1-5, is as follows: DAGVTQSPTHLIKTRGQQVTLRCSPISGHKSVSWYQQVLGQGPQFIFQYYEKEERGRGNFPDRFSARQFPNYSSELNVNALLLGDSALYLCASSLEFNSNQPQHFGDGTRLSIL.

The chain uses TRBV7-8 and TRBJ2-3, with no clear D. The germline gives CDR1 SGHVS, CDR2 FQNEAQ. The CDR3 runs to 15 residues. The V end lost 2 bases, the J end lost 0 bases, and 9 bases lay between the germline ends. For the CDR3, the DNA is TGTGCCAGCAGCTTATGGACGGACAGCACAGATACGCAGTATTTT. Its translation: CASSLWTDSTDTQYF.

V usage is TRBV15 and J usage is TRBJ2-2, with D possibly TRBD1 on 6 matching bases. With 0 bases removed from V and 2 bases from J, the gap between germline ends came to 10 bases. The CDR3 has 16 residues. Germline assignment: CDR1 LNHNV and CDR2 YYDKDF (reference sequence). The CDR3 here is CATSREGGYNTGELFF. The CDR3 DNA sequence: TGTGCCACCAGCAGAGAAGGGGGATATAACACCGGGGAGCTGTTTTTT.

The rearrangement uses TRBV6-1 and TRBJ2-3, with a tentative D call TRBD2 (5 bases). The V and J ends lost 4 bases and 2 bases respectively, with 13 bases between them. CDR1 and CDR2 (germline): MNHNS, SASEGT. The CDR3 contains 15 residues. The CDR3 DNA follows: TGTGCCAGCAGTGGAGGCTCGCTAGCCACAGATACGCAGTATTTT. Its translation is CASSGGSLATDTQYF.

This clonotype is a singleton in its sample. This chain links TRBV6-5 with TRBJ1-5; possibly TRBD1 for D (6 bases). Between the trimmed V and J ends, which lost 6 bases and 3 bases, there was a span of 12 bases. The V gene's germline CDR1 is MNHEY and CDR2 SVGAGI. The CDR3 spans 14 residues. CDR3 sequence: CASREQGPNQPQHF. The DNA for the CDR3 is TGTGCCAGCAGAGAACAGGGCCCCAATCAGCCCCAGCATTTT.

In its sample, this clonotype was seen a few times. The rearrangement links TRBV11-2 to TRBJ2-6, with D possibly TRBD1 on 6 matching bases. Looked up from germline, CDR1 is SGHAT and CDR2 is FQNNGV. V was shortened by 7 bases and J by 2 bases, with 21 bases between the two germline ends. This CDR3 region has 18 residues. The CDR3 spells CASNPIRTAFPGANVLTF. The CDR3 DNA reads as TGTGCCAGCAACCCGATCCGGACAGCCTTCCCTGGGGCCAACGTCCTGACTTTC.

This clonotype was detected only once. The chain employs TRBV19 and TRBJ1-6; tentative D call: TRBD1 (6 bases). The CDR3 has 15 amino acids. Germline V gives CDR1 LNHDA, CDR2 SQIVND (reference sequence). V was shortened by 5 bases and J by 3 bases, with 11 bases between the two germline ends. In nucleotides, the CDR3 is TGTGCCAGTAGTTTACAGGGCTACTATAATTCACCCCTCCACTTT. Protein sequence: CASSLQGYYNSPLHF.

This clonotype was seen just once. This chain links TRBV29-1 with TRBJ1-4; D remains unclear. Trimming stripped 4 bases from V and 6 bases from J, with 9 bases between. Germline assignment: CDR1 SQVTM and CDR2 ANQGSEA. The CDR3 contains 12 residues. In DNA, the CDR3 is TGCAGCGTTGTAGGTCGCGATGAAAAACTGTTTTTT. Amino acids: CSVVGRDEKLFF.

This clonotype was seen ten or more times. The J gene is TRBJ1-1, the V gene TRBV7-8; 8 bases are a match to TRBD1. V lost 4 bases and J lost 5; bases outside the gene matches: 12. The germline gives CDR1 SGHVS, CDR2 FQNEAQ. This CDR3 has 16 residues. In DNA, the CDR3 is TGTGCCAGCAGCTCGCGGAACAGGGGGGCGTCGACTGAAGCTTTCTTT. Protein sequence: CASSSRNRGASTEAFF.

This clonotype was seen a handful of times. The rearrangement links TRBV7-2 to TRBJ2-6, with D tentatively TRBD1 (6 bases). Germline lookup yields CDR1 SGHTA and CDR2 FQGNSA. Trimming removed 5 bases from V and 1 base from J, with 9 bases in between. The CDR3 contains 15 residues. This CDR3 is CASSIQGSGANVLTF. In DNA form, the CDR3 reads TGTGCCAGCAGCATACAGGGATCTGGGGCCAACGTCCTGACTTTC. Supplemented by reference TRBV7-2 and TRBJ2-6, the full variable domain reads GAGVSQSPSNKVTEKGKDVELRCDPISGHTALYWYRQSLGQGLEFLIYFQGNSAPDKSGLPSDRFSAERTGGSVSTLTIQRTQQEDSAVYLCASSIQGSGANVLTFGAGSRLTVL.

J is TRBJ1-1 and V is TRBV5-4; D is possibly TRBD1 (5 bases). The germline gives CDR1 SGHNT, CDR2 YYREEE (reference sequence). CDR3 length equals 14 residues. Trimming cost V 4 bases and J 3 bases, with 13 bases left between them. CDR3 nucleotides: TGTGCCAGCAGCCCGGGGGGGGGGTACACTGAAGCTTTCTTT. Encoded protein: CASSPGGGYTEAFF.

This clonotype came up many times. The V and J genes are TRBV7-2 and TRBJ2-7; 12 bases are a match to TRBD2. V lost 5 bases to trimming and J lost 5 bases; unmatched junction nucleotides: 4. In germline, CDR1 is SGHTA, CDR2 FQGNSA. The CDR3 loop spans 14 amino acids. This CDR3 is CASSPRLAGDEQYF. CDR3 bases: TGTGCCAGCAGCCCGAGACTAGCGGGAGACGAGCAGTACTTC.

The CDR3 DNA sequence: TGTGCCAGCAGCTTCTTCCAAGAGGAAATAGATACGCAGTATTTT. Translated, it gives CASSFFQEEIDTQYF. V and J are TRBV5-4 and TRBJ2-3; D not certain. Trimming cost V 2 bases and J 5 bases, with 15 bases left between them. The germline V gene has CDR1 SGHNT and CDR2 YYREEE (reference sequence). This CDR3 region has 15 residues. Filled out from reference TRBV5-4 and TRBJ2-3, the complete variable domain reads ETGVTQSPTHLIKTRGQQVTLRCSSQSGHNTVSWYQQALGQGPQFIFQYYREEENGRGNFPPRFSGLQFPNYSSELNVNALELDDSALYLCASSFFQEEIDTQYFGPGTRLTVL.

There are a few counts of this clonotype. The chain is built from TRBV6-2 or TRBV6-3 and TRBJ2-3; D ambiguous. V lost 7 bases, J lost 4 bases, and 9 bases lay in between. Germline loops: CDR1 MNHEY, CDR2 SVGEGT. This CDR3 is built from 12 residues. As DNA, the CDR3 is TGTGCCAGCACCGGCCCGTCAGATACGCAGTATTTT. Translating it yields CASTGPSDTQYF.

This sequence joins TRBV6-1 and TRBJ2-2; D gene ambiguous. V was pared by 5 bases and J by 1 base, with 8 bases between. In germline, CDR1 is MNHNS, CDR2 SASEGT. This CDR3 contains 14 residues. CDR3 DNA sequence: TGTGCCAGCAGTTATCAGTGGAACACCGGGGAGCTGTTTTTT. This gives the protein CASSYQWNTGELFF.

This clonotype has at least ten counts. This chain uses TRBV7-6 with TRBJ2-3; either TRBD1 or TRBD2 may supply D (5 bases each). Trimming pared 4 bases from V and 0 bases from J, leaving 14 bases between. CDR3 length: 16 residues. The germline CDR1 and CDR2 sequences are SGHVS and FNYEAQ. CDR3 residues: CASSYLGPPSTDTQYF. The CDR3, as DNA: TGTGCCAGCAGCTACCTGGGACCTCCTAGCACAGATACGCAGTATTTT.

Ten or more counts support this clonotype. CDR3 DNA: TGTGCCACCAGTGCCCCGGACAGGGGGCCGGAGACCCAGTACTTC. It is translated as CATSAPDRGPETQYF. The V and J genes are TRBV24-1 and TRBJ2-5, with 11 bases lining up with TRBD1. Trimming removed 5 bases from V and 5 bases from J; junction bases left unmatched: 6. The V gene's germline CDR1 is KGHDR and CDR2 SFDVKD. The CDR3 sequence is 15 residues long.

The V gene is TRBV19, the J gene TRBJ1-2; TRBD1 aligns across 8 bases. The V gene's germline CDR1 is LNHDA and CDR2 SQIVND (reference sequence). CDR3 length: 14 amino acids. V lost 2 bases and J lost 7; bases outside the gene matches: 6. CDR3 coding DNA: TGTGCCAGTAGTATACCGGACAGGGTACGTGGCTACACCTTC. This codes for CASSIPDRVRGYTF.

The chain recombines TRBV11-2 with TRBJ2-1; no firm D call. The CDR3 runs to 17 residues. Per the germline V gene, CDR1 is SGHAT and CDR2 is FQNNGV. The V and J ends lost 3 bases and 2 bases respectively, with 17 bases between them. The CDR3 nucleotides are TGTGCCAGCAGCTTTATCGCCTCATCGCTAGCCTACAATGAGCAGTTCTTC. This encodes CASSFIASSLAYNEQFF.

The rearrangement links TRBV5-1 to TRBJ2-7; no clear D. Germline CDR1 reads SGHRS; CDR2 reads YFSETQ. The CDR3 is 15 residues long. V lost 0 bases and J lost 2, with 12 bases in between. As DNA, the CDR3 is TGCGCCAGCAGCTTGGGGTCCGGGCTGACCTACGAGCAGTACTTC. This codes for CASSLGSGLTYEQYF.

The chain has TRBV20-1 and TRBJ1-6, with D hard to call. Trimming pared 6 bases from V and 8 bases from J, leaving 17 bases between. This CDR3 is built from 14 residues. Germline V lookup: CDR1 DFQATT, CDR2 SNEGSKA (reference sequence). The CDR3 bases are TGCAGTGCCGGCCGGGGAGGATCCTATTCACCCCTCCACTTT. This codes for CSAGRGGSYSPLHF.